This passage covers 32 T cell receptor beta chains from one sample sequenced in a study of siplizumab effects on memory and regulatory T cells (dated by TCRdb to the late 2010s). Cells from the mixed lymphocyte reactions were cocultured for 6 days at 37 degrees C. The protocol used for the library was the immunoSEQ multiplex PCR assay. In its TCRdb copy, this immuneACCESS table keeps in-frame sequences only and misses some clones. Where compared with another copy, unresolved V genes explain less than half of these, and the others have no known cause. The sample table records approximately 20,000 clones; around 40% of these occur just once. The leading ten clones occupy roughly 6.3% of the sample. Their target antigens are unknown. The sample consisted of CFSE-low (dividing) CD4+ T cells sorted from an allogeneic mixed lymphocyte reaction. These receptors were obtained from a human donor in good health; the cells came from an allogeneic mixed lymphocyte reaction. Some clones in this sample may be carry-over from other donors' samples.

V usage is TRBV5-5 and J usage is TRBJ1-1, with no clear D. The CDR3 runs to 10 residues. V lost 5 bases, J lost 11 bases, and 10 bases lay in between. Germline V gene lookup returns CDR1 SGHKS and CDR2 YYEKEE (reference sequence). The DNA for the CDR3 is TGTGCCAGCAGGGGGTACGAGGCTTTCTTT. Translation gives CASRGYEAFF. The full variable domain, with the rest looked up from reference TRBV5-5 and TRBJ1-1, is DAGVTQSPTHLIKTRGQQVTLRCSPISGHKSVSWYQQVLGQGPQFIFQYYEKEERGRGNFPDRFSARQFPNYSSELNVNALLLGDSALYLCASRGYEAFFGQGTRLTVV.

The chain is built from TRBV6-5 and TRBJ2-7; D is perhaps TRBD1 (7 bases). The CDR3 length is 15 residues. Germline CDR1 MNHEY, CDR2 SVGAGI. V was shortened by 2 bases and J by 0 bases, with 11 bases between the two germline ends. CDR3 DNA: TGTGCCAGCAGTTACCAGGGGGACTTCTCCTACGAGCAGTACTTC. Its translation: CASSYQGDFSYEQYF.

This clone was observed once. V gene TRBV30 combines with J gene TRBJ2-7, with D maybe TRBD2 (6 bases). Germline CDR1 GTSNPN, CDR2 SVGIG (reference sequence). This CDR3 spans 13 amino acids. The V end lost 4 bases, the J end lost 4 bases, and 14 bases lay between the germline ends. The CDR3 loop reads CAWTRGLNYEQYF. CDR3 nucleotide sequence: TGTGCCTGGACGAGGGGACTGAATTACGAGCAGTACTTC.

This clone was picked up a small number of times. V gene TRBV7-9 combines with J gene TRBJ1-6; 10 bases are a match to TRBD1. CDR3 length equals 13 residues. The germline V gene encodes CDR1 SEHNR and CDR2 FQNEAQ (reference sequence). V shed 5 bases and J 12 bases; nucleotides not matched to a gene: 4. CDR3: CASSRTGGIPLHF. The CDR3 region has the DNA TGTGCCAGCAGCCGGACAGGGGGTATACCCCTCCACTTT.

This clone has a handful of counts. The chain recombines TRBV18 with TRBJ1-1, with TRBD1 matching over 10 bases. The CDR3 totals 15 residues. The V and J ends lost 3 bases and 1 base, in that order; junction bases with no gene match: 2. The germline CDR1 and CDR2 sequences are KGHSH and LQKENI. CDR3 sequence (DNA): TGTGCCAGCTCACCCCGACAGGGGGCGAACACTGAAGCTTTCTTT. Translating gives CASSPRQGANTEAFF.

J is TRBJ2-2 and V is TRBV18; 7 bases map to TRBD2. Germline loops: CDR1 KGHSH, CDR2 LQKENI. The V gene end was trimmed by 4 bases and the J gene end by 5 bases; junction bases not matched to a gene: 7. CDR3 length: 15 amino acids. The CDR3 loop reads CASSHFKGGTGELFF. As DNA, the CDR3 is TGTGCCAGCTCACACTTCAAGGGAGGGACCGGGGAGCTGTTTTTT.

V and J are TRBV5-1 and TRBJ2-1; 12 positions match TRBD2. Per germline, CDR1 SGHRS and CDR2 YFSETQ. V was clipped by 6 bases and J by 7 bases; unmatched bases: 8. The CDR3 runs to 15 residues. CDR3 nucleotides: TGCGCCAGCACGAGACTAGCGGGAGTGTCTAATGAGCAGTTCTTC. Translated, it gives CASTRLAGVSNEQFF. Full variable domain (missing parts from reference TRBV5-1 and TRBJ2-1): KAGVTQTPRYLIKTRGQQVTLSCSPISGHRSVSWYQQTPGQGLQFLFEYFSETQRNKGNFPGRFSGRQFSNSRSEMNVSTLELGDSALYLCASTRLAGVSNEQFFGPGTRLTVL.

By share, this clone counts as medium-sized. Here the CDR3 reads CASSLSFGAGGEQFF. The CDR3 nucleotides read TGTGCCAGCAGCTTATCGTTCGGTGCGGGAGGGGAGCAGTTCTTC. V gene TRBV7-9 combines with J gene TRBJ2-1; 9 bases are shared with TRBD2. The V and J ends lost 2 bases and 10 bases, in that order; junction bases with no gene match: 9. This CDR3 is 15 amino acids long. CDR1 and CDR2 from the germline V gene are SEHNR and FQNEAQ (reference sequence). The whole variable domain, filled in from reference TRBV7-9 and TRBJ2-1, reads DTGVSQNPRHKITKRGQNVTFRCDPISEHNRLYWYRQTLGQGPEFLTYFQNEAQLEKSRLLSDRFSAERPKGSFSTLEIQRTEQGDSAMYLCASSLSFGAGGEQFFGPGTRLTVL.

The chain employs TRBV5-1 and TRBJ2-2; D is unclear. Germline V CDR1 and CDR2: SGHRS, YFSETQ. CDR3 length: 16 amino acids. The V and J ends lost 0 bases and 2 bases respectively, with 11 bases between them. CDR3 nucleotide sequence: TGCGCCAGCAGCTTGGGGACGGTTGGAAACACCGGGGAGCTGTTTTTT. Translation gives CASSLGTVGNTGELFF.

The chain is built from TRBV7-2 and TRBJ1-2; the D gene is possibly TRBD1 (5 bases). The CDR3 extends over 14 amino acids. Trimming removed 1 base from V and 7 bases from J, with 13 bases in between. The germline gives CDR1 SGHTA, CDR2 FQGNSA. The CDR3: CASSLVEGLGGYTF. The CDR3 coding sequence is TGTGCCAGCAGCTTAGTTGAGGGACTGGGTGGCTACACCTTC.

This chain joins TRBV9 and TRBJ2-3; 7 bases agree with TRBD2. CDR1 and CDR2 from the germline V gene are SGDLS and YYNGEE. The CDR3 totals 14 residues. J lost 5 bases, V lost 3 bases, and 6 bases had no gene match. CDR3: CASSEGTNGDTQYF. CDR3 coding DNA: TGTGCCAGCAGCGAGGGGACTAACGGAGATACGCAGTATTTT.

The V and J genes are TRBV6-6 and TRBJ1-2, with a tentative D call TRBD1 (6 bases). There are 16 residues in the CDR3. In germline, CDR1 is MNHNY, CDR2 SVGAGI (reference sequence). Trimming pared 4 bases from V and 6 bases from J, leaving 21 bases between. The CDR3 nucleotides are TGTGCCAGCAGTTCTGACTTAGGGCAGGGGAGGAATGGCTACACCTTC. Its protein is CASSSDLGQGRNGYTF.

The V gene is TRBV10-3, the J gene TRBJ2-2; maybe TRBD1 (5 bases). The CDR3 sequence is 13 residues long. The ends were cut back, 10 bases at V and 6 bases at J, with 15 bases in the middle. Per the germline V gene, CDR1 is ENHRY and CDR2 is SYGVKD. CDR3 DNA: TGTGCCACCCGAGAGACAGCCGCCGGGGAGCTGTTTTTT. This translates into CATRETAAGELFF.

V and J are TRBV6-5 and TRBJ2-2; D is undetermined. The CDR3 totals 11 residues. CDR1 and CDR2 from the germline V gene are MNHEY and SVGAGI. Trimming left V 5 bases short and J 8 bases short, with 6 bases between. CDR3 nucleotide sequence: TGTGCCAGCAGTATTGTTGGGGAGCTGTTTTTT. It is translated as CASSIVGELFF.

V usage is TRBV9 and J usage is TRBJ2-7; D may be TRBD2 (7 bases). The CDR3 totals 15 residues. CDR1 is SGDLS, CDR2 YYNGEE, per germline. Trimming took off 2 bases at V and 2 bases at J, with 14 bases between the two ends. For the CDR3, the DNA is TGTGCCAGCAGCGTCAGCGGCGGGGGCCCCTACGAGCAGTACTTC. Translated: CASSVSGGGPYEQYF.

The rearrangement joins TRBV14 to TRBJ1-4; 7 bases match TRBD1. Per the germline V gene, CDR1 is SGHDN and CDR2 is FVKESK. Trimming cost V 3 bases and J 0 bases; bases outside gene matches: 4. The CDR3 extends over 16 amino acids. The chain's CDR3 is CASSQGGTATNEKLFF. The CDR3 coding sequence is TGTGCCAGCAGCCAGGGGGGGACAGCAACTAATGAAAAACTGTTTTTT.

This clone appeared many times. This chain links TRBV10-3 with TRBJ1-1; TRBD1 aligns across 9 bases. Germline V gene lookup returns CDR1 ENHRY and CDR2 SYGVKD. Trimming at V came to 10 bases and at J to 2 bases, leaving 11 bases not matched to a gene. This CDR3 region has 15 residues. CDR3 loop: CATQRGTGYNTEAFF. CDR3 nucleotide sequence: TGTGCCACCCAGCGGGGGACAGGGTACAACACTGAAGCTTTCTTT.

J is TRBJ2-7 and V is TRBV4-1; 9 nucleotides align to TRBD1. The CDR3 sequence is 18 residues long. Germline V gene sequence: CDR1 MGHRA, CDR2 YSYEKL. After removal of 4 bases from V and 1 base from J, the junction contained 14 bases not matched to a gene. The CDR3 spells CASSPFTLDRGRSYEQYF. DNA of the CDR3: TGCGCCAGCAGCCCTTTCACCCTGGACAGGGGCCGTTCCTACGAGCAGTACTTC.

Here the CDR3 reads CASSVAVTVGSGNTIYF. The CDR3 nucleotides read TGTGCCAGCAGCGTAGCTGTAACGGTAGGCTCTGGAAACACCATATATTTT. V gene TRBV9 combines with J gene TRBJ1-3; D gene uncertain. From germline, CDR1 is SGDLS and CDR2 YYNGEE. The CDR3 is 17 residues long. V was shortened by 0 bases and J by 0 bases, with 13 bases between the two germline ends.

V gene TRBV4-1 combines with J gene TRBJ1-6, with a possible D match to TRBD1 (5 bases). Germline V gene data show CDR1 as MGHRA and CDR2 as YSYEKL. The CDR3 is 16 amino acids. V was trimmed by 1 base and J by 14 bases, leaving 21 bases between them. The CDR3 here is CASSQAERVGGRALHF. CDR3 nucleotides: TGCGCCAGCAGCCAAGCTGAGAGAGTGGGAGGCAGGGCCCTCCACTTT.

For this clone: A much larger clone lies one base from this, so it may be a read error. This chain uses TRBV7-9 with TRBJ2-7; weak D call: TRBD2 (7 bases). The ends were cut back, 3 bases at V and 4 bases at J, with 19 bases in the middle. The V gene's germline CDR1 is SEHNR and CDR2 FQNEAQ (reference sequence). The CDR3 sequence is 16 residues long. The CDR3 DNA reads TGTGCCAGCAGCTTGGGGACTAACGGGGGGCGTTACGAGCAGTACTTC. Its translation: CASSLGTNGGRYEQYF.

This chain connects TRBV6-1 to TRBJ1-3; unclear D gene. Germline-derived CDR1 and CDR2 are MNHNS and SASEGT. The V end lost 5 bases, the J end lost 0 bases, and 8 bases lay between the germline ends. The CDR3 length is 14 residues. The CDR3 nucleotides are TGTGCCAGCAGTTCGACCTTCTCTGGAAACACCATATATTTT. This codes for CASSSTFSGNTIYF.

The rearrangement joins TRBV10-3 to TRBJ2-7, with 12 nucleotides matching TRBD1. J was trimmed by 6 bases and V by 6 bases; bases with no gene match: 6. This CDR3 has 14 amino acids. Looked up from germline, CDR1 is ENHRY and CDR2 is SYGVKD. This CDR3 is CAIRGTGGEAEQYF. The CDR3 bases are TGTGCCATCAGAGGGACAGGGGGCGAGGCCGAGCAGTACTTC.

The rearrangement joins TRBV9 to TRBJ2-2; 10 bases align to TRBD1. The CDR3 covers 17 residues. The V segment lost 2 bases and the J segment 3 bases; nucleotides outside the gene matches: 7. The germline V gene encodes CDR1 SGDLS and CDR2 YYNGEE. CDR3 sequence: CASSVSTGGSYTGELFF. The CDR3 coding sequence is TGTGCCAGCAGCGTGTCGACAGGGGGCTCTTACACCGGGGAGCTGTTTTTT.

The chain links TRBV6-5 to TRBJ1-1; no clear D. CDR3 size: 12 residues. V lost 5 bases and J 1 base, leaving 5 bases between the germline ends. The V gene's germline CDR1 is MNHEY and CDR2 SVGAGI. This CDR3 is CASSPANTEAFF. The CDR3 DNA reads TGTGCCAGCAGTCCGGCGAACACTGAAGCTTTCTTT.

This clone has more than one count but fewer than ten. The rearrangement joins TRBV11-2 to TRBJ2-7, with D tentatively TRBD1 (6 bases). Trimming left V 3 bases short and J 5 bases short, with 17 bases between. The CDR3 consists of 15 residues. Germline V gives CDR1 SGHAT, CDR2 FQNNGV. As DNA, the CDR3 is TGTGCCAGCAGCTTGCAACAGACAGGTGTAGACGAGCAGTACTTC. Translating it yields CASSLQQTGVDEQYF.

The CDR3 sequence: CASSGLQGLAGANVLTF. The CDR3 DNA sequence: TGTGCCAGCAGCGGTTTACAGGGCCTGGCTGGGGCCAACGTCCTGACTTTC. This chain links TRBV9 with TRBJ2-6, with D maybe TRBD1 (6 bases). Germline V gives CDR1 SGDLS, CDR2 YYNGEE. This CDR3 is 17 amino acids long. Trimming shortened V by 3 bases and J by 2 bases, and 15 bases separated the two germline ends.

The chain has TRBV6-5 and TRBJ1-5, with D tentatively TRBD1 (5 bases). The CDR3 runs 14 residues. V was pared by 5 bases and J by 7 bases, with 15 bases between. Germline assignment: CDR1 MNHEY and CDR2 SVGAGI. CDR3 sequence reads: CASSERGEGQPQHF. The CDR3 coding sequence is TGTGCCAGCAGTGAGCGGGGCGAGGGGCAGCCCCAGCATTTT.

J is TRBJ2-7 and V is TRBV4-2, with 10 positions matching TRBD2. Looked up from germline, CDR1 is LGHNA and CDR2 is YNFKEQ. This CDR3 contains 16 residues. Trimming took 2 bases from V and 0 from J; bases not matched to a gene: 4. The CDR3 loop is CASSQLAGADSYEQYF. The DNA for the CDR3 is TGTGCCAGCAGCCAACTAGCGGGAGCCGACTCCTACGAGCAGTACTTC.

The chain joins TRBV30 to TRBJ2-3; TRBD2 might be the D (5 bases). Trimming pared 2 bases from V and 6 bases from J, leaving 9 bases between. This CDR3 has 12 amino acids. Germline V gene sequence: CDR1 GTSNPN, CDR2 SVGIG (reference sequence). This CDR3 is CAWSTAGDTQYF. For the CDR3, the DNA is TGTGCCTGGAGTACCGCGGGCGATACGCAGTATTTT.

This clone has more than one count but fewer than ten. This chain uses TRBV5-1 with TRBJ2-7; D is unresolved. The V end lost 4 bases, the J end lost 5 bases, and 10 bases lay between the germline ends. Germline V gene data show CDR1 as SGHRS and CDR2 as YFSETQ. The CDR3 totals 12 residues. CDR3 coding DNA: TGCGCCAGCAGCGCGTGGCAGGACGAGCAGTACTTC. The encoded protein is CASSAWQDEQYF.

The chain employs TRBV2 and TRBJ1-4; no clear D gene. CDR1 is SNHLY, CDR2 FYNNEI, per germline. The CDR3 is 14 residues long. V lost 7 bases to trimming and J lost 0 bases, with 9 bases between them. The CDR3 loop reads CASTFPATNEKLFF. In DNA form, the CDR3 reads TGTGCCAGCACGTTTCCGGCAACTAATGAAAAACTGTTTTTT.